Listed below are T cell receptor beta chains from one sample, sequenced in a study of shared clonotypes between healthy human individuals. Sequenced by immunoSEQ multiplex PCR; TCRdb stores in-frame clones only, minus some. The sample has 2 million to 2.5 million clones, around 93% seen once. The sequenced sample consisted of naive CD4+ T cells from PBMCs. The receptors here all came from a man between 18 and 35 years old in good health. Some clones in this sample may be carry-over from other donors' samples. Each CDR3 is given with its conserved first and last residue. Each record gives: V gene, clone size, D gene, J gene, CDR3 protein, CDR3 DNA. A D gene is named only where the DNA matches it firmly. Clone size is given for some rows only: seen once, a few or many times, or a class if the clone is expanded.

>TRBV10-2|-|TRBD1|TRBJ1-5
CASRNRQGEGQQPQHF
TGCGCCAGCAGGAACCGACAGGGCGAAGGTCAGCAGCCCCAGCATTTT
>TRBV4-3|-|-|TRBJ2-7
CASSQDGSSYEQYF
TGCGCCAGCAGCCAAGATGGCAGCTCCTACGAGCAGTACTTC
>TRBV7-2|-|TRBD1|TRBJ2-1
CASSLWGTGYNEQFF
TGTGCCAGCAGCTTATGGGGGACAGGCTACAATGAGCAGTTCTTC
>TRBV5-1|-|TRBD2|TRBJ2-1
CASSDRGTSGSYNEQFF
TGCGCCAGCAGCGACAGAGGGACTAGCGGGTCCTACAATGAGCAGTTCTTC
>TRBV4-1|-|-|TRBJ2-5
CASSQGTLETQYF
TGCGCCAGCAGCCAAGGAACCCTAGAGACCCAGTACTTC
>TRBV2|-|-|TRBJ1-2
CASSESGRASYGYTF
TGTGCCAGCAGTGAATCGGGCAGGGCCAGCTATGGCTACACCTTC
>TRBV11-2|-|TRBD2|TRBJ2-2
CASSLDRWEGLTGELFF
TGTGCCAGCAGCTTAGATAGGTGGGAGGGCCTGACCGGGGAGCTGTTTTTT
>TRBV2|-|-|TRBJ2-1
CASGGDSDEQFF
TGTGCCAGCGGTGGGGACTCGGATGAGCAGTTCTTC
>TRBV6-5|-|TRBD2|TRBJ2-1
CASGPSGSSYNEQFF
TGTGCCAGCGGTCCTAGCGGGAGCTCCTACAATGAGCAGTTCTTC
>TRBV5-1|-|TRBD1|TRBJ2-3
CASSLTGLGDTQYF
TGCGCCAGCAGCCTGACAGGGCTCGGAGATACGCAGTATTTT
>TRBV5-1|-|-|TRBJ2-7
CASRFSSLDRTYEQYF
TGCGCCAGCAGATTCAGCTCCCTGGACCGAACCTACGAGCAGTACTTC
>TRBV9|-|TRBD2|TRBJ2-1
CASSVRLAGEGLYNEQFF
TGTGCCAGCAGCGTAAGGCTAGCGGGAGAAGGGTTGTACAATGAGCAGTTCTTC
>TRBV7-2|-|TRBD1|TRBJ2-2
CASSSGQGLSGTGELFF
TGTGCCAGCAGCTCAGGACAGGGGTTATCTGGTACCGGGGAGCTGTTTTTT
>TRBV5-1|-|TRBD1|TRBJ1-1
CASSPRTGTNTEAFF
TGCGCCAGCAGCCCCCGGACAGGGACGAACACTGAAGCTTTCTTT
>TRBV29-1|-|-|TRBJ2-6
CSVEQGRGANVLTF
TGCAGCGTTGAACAGGGACGTGGGGCCAACGTCCTGACTTTC
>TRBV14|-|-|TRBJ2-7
CASSQGIGVFYEQYF
TGTGCCAGCAGCCAGGGGATCGGGGTTTTCTACGAGCAGTACTTC
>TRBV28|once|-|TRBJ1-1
CASSSGGVNTEAFF
TGTGCCAGCAGTTCCGGAGGGGTGAACACTGAAGCTTTCTTT
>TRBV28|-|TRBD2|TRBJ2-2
CASSSTSGGRARGTGELFF
TGTGCCAGCAGCAGTACTAGCGGGGGAAGAGCCCGTGGTACCGGGGAGCTGTTTTTT
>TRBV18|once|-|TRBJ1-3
CASSPGVSSGNTIYF
TGTGCCAGCTCACCCGGGGTATCTTCTGGAAACACCATATATTTT
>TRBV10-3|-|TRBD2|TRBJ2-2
CAISEPGTSGNTGELFF
TGTGCCATCAGTGAACCCGGGACTAGCGGGAACACCGGGGAGCTGTTTTTT
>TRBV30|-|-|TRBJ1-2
CAWSPGLYGYTF
TGTGCCTGGAGTCCCGGACTCTATGGCTACACCTTC
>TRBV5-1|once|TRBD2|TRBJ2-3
CASSPGLDISTDTQYF
TGCGCCAGCAGCCCCGGACTAGACATTAGCACAGATACGCAGTATTTT